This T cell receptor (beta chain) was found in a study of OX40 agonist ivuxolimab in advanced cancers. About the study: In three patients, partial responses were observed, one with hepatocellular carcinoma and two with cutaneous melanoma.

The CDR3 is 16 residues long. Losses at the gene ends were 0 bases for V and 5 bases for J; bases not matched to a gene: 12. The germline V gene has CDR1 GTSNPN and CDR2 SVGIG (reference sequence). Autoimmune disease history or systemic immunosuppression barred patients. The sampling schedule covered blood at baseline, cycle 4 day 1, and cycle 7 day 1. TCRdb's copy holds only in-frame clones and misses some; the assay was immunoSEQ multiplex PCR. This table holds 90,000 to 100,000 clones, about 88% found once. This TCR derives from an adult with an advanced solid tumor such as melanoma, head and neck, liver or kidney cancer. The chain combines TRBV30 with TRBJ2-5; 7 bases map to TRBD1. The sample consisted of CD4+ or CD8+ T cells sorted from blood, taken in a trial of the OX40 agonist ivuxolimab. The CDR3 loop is CAWSVPHRTGDETQYF. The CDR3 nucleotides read TGTGCCTGGAGTGTACCCCACCGTACAGGGGACGAGACCCAGTACTTC.